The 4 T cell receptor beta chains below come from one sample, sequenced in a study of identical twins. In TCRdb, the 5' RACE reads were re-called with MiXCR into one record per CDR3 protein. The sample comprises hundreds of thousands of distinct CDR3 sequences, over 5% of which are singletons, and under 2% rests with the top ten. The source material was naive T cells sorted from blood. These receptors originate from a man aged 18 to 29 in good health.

CDR3 amino acids: CSAREWQGTSGNTIYF. CDR3 nucleotide sequence: TGCAGTGCTAGAGAGTGGCAGGGCACCTCTGGAAACACCATATATTTT. The chain carries TRBV20-1 and TRBJ1-3; possible D gene TRBD1, 5 bases. Trimming shortened V by 0 bases and J by 0 bases, and 12 bases separated the two germline ends. This CDR3 comprises 16 residues. CDR1 and CDR2 from the germline V gene are DFQATT and SNEGSKA (reference sequence).

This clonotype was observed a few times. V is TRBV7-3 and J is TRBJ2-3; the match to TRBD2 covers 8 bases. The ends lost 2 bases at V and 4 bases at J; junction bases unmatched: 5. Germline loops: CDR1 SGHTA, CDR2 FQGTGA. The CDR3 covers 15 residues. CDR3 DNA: TGTGCCAGCAGCTTACGGGAGGGCCGCCCAGATACGCAGTATTTT. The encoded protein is CASSLREGRPDTQYF.

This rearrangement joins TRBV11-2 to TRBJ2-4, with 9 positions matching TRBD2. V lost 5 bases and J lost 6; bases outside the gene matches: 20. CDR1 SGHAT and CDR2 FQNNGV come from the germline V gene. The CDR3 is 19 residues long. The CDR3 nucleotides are TGTGCCAGCAGCCACTCCCGGTCCTCAATTAGCGGGAGAGGAAACATTCAGTACTTC. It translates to CASSHSRSSISGRGNIQYF.

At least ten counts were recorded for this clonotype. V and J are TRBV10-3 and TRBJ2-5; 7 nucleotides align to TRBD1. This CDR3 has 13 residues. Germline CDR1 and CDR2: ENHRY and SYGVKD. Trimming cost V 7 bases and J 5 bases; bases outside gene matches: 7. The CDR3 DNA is TGTGCCATCATGGGACAGAAAGAGGAGACCCAGTACTTC. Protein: CAIMGQKEETQYF.